The rows below give T cell receptor beta chains drawn from one sample of a study of Ad26.COV2.S vaccination and SARS-CoV-2 variants. The data were produced by immunoSEQ multiplex PCR, yet TCRdb's version contains in-frame clones alone and is incomplete. The sample holds 350,000 to 500,000 clones; 88% are singletons and the top ten take 3.6%. This specimen consisted of peripheral blood, obtained in a trial of Ad26.COV2.S vaccine versus placebo. All receptors come from a person aged 18-65 years who received the Ad26.COV2.S COVID-19 vaccine or a placebo. CDR3s include the opening cysteine and the closing phenylalanine or tryptophan. D genes are given only for firm matches. The size field is filled for only some rows; it gives once, few, many or a size class.

d_call: .
v_call: TRBV6-6
j_call: TRBJ2-2
clone_size: .
cdr3_nt: TGTGCCAGCACTCTGACAGGATTGAACACCGGGGAGCTGTTTTTT
cdr3_aa: CASTLTGLNTGELFF

d_call: TRBD2
v_call: TRBV7-2
j_call: TRBJ2-5
clone_size: .
cdr3_nt: TGTGCCAGCAGCTATAGACTAGCGGGGCAAGAGACCCAGTACTTC
cdr3_aa: CASSYRLAGQETQYF

d_call: TRBD1
v_call: TRBV4-2
j_call: TRBJ2-2
clone_size: .
cdr3_nt: TGTGCCAGCAGCCGATTCCTAGGGTTAGGGGGCGCCGGGGAGCTGTTTTTT
cdr3_aa: CASSRFLGLGGAGELFF

d_call: TRBD1
v_call: TRBV5-1
j_call: TRBJ2-2
clone_size: .
cdr3_nt: TGCGCCAGCAGCTTCCTCCAGGGGGCCGGGGAGCTGTTTTTT
cdr3_aa: CASSFLQGAGELFF

d_call: TRBD2
v_call: TRBV7-9
j_call: TRBJ2-1
clone_size: .
cdr3_nt: TGTGCCAGCAGGGAGCGGGGGGCCTACAATGAGCAGTTCTTC
cdr3_aa: CASRERGAYNEQFF

d_call: .
v_call: TRBV30
j_call: TRBJ2-3
clone_size: .
cdr3_nt: TGTGCCTGGAGTGTACTAAATACGCAGTATTTT
cdr3_aa: CAWSVLNTQYF

d_call: .
v_call: TRBV5-1
j_call: TRBJ2-3
clone_size: .
cdr3_nt: TGCGCCAGCGGAACATCTAGCACAGATACGCAGTATTTT
cdr3_aa: CASGTSSTDTQYF

d_call: .
v_call: TRBV30
j_call: TRBJ1-5
clone_size: .
cdr3_nt: TGTGCCTGGAGTTCACCGGGGGGGGATAGCAATCAGCCCCAGCATTTT
cdr3_aa: CAWSSPGGDSNQPQHF

d_call: .
v_call: TRBV5-1
j_call: TRBJ2-3
clone_size: .
cdr3_nt: TGCGCCAGCAGCTTGGTCGCTAGCTCTCAAGATACGCAGTATTTT
cdr3_aa: CASSLVASSQDTQYF

d_call: .
v_call: TRBV5-1
j_call: TRBJ1-2
clone_size: .
cdr3_nt: TGCGCCAGCAGCTTAGTACAGAACTATGGCTACACCTTC
cdr3_aa: CASSLVQNYGYTF

d_call: TRBD1
v_call: TRBV2
j_call: TRBJ2-2
clone_size: few
cdr3_nt: TGTGCCAGCACTGCGACAGGGGGCAAGGGGACCGGGGAGCTGTTTTTT
cdr3_aa: CASTATGGKGTGELFF

d_call: .
v_call: TRBV3-1/TRBV3-2
j_call: TRBJ2-3
clone_size: .
cdr3_nt: TGTGCCAGCAGCCAAGATTGGGCCCTAGCTGGAGATACGCAGTATTTT
cdr3_aa: CASSQDWALAGDTQYF

d_call: .
v_call: TRBV3-1/TRBV3-2
j_call: TRBJ2-2
clone_size: .
cdr3_nt: TGTGCCAGCAGCAGCCTAGGGGCCAACACCGGGGAGCTGTTTTTT
cdr3_aa: CASSSLGANTGELFF

d_call: TRBD1
v_call: TRBV13
j_call: TRBJ2-1
clone_size: .
cdr3_nt: TGTGCCAGCAGCCCGACAGGGCGCTCCTACAATGAGCAGTTCTTC
cdr3_aa: CASSPTGRSYNEQFF

d_call: .
v_call: TRBV5-1
j_call: TRBJ1-4
clone_size: .
cdr3_nt: TGCGCCAGCAGCTTGACACGGGAAAAGGAAAAACTGTTTTTT
cdr3_aa: CASSLTREKEKLFF

d_call: .
v_call: TRBV19
j_call: TRBJ1-5
clone_size: .
cdr3_nt: TGTGCCAGTAGTTACAGGACTAGCAATCAGCCCCAGCATTTT
cdr3_aa: CASSYRTSNQPQHF

d_call: TRBD2
v_call: TRBV6-5
j_call: TRBJ2-7
clone_size: .
cdr3_nt: TGTGCCAGCAGACACAAAGGGACTATCGGGTTCGAGCAGTACTTC
cdr3_aa: CASRHKGTIGFEQYF

d_call: .
v_call: TRBV18
j_call: TRBJ1-1
clone_size: .
cdr3_nt: TGTGCCAGCTCACCCCAGTCCCGGGGGGGAAACACTGAAGCTTTCTTT
cdr3_aa: CASSPQSRGGNTEAFF

d_call: .
v_call: TRBV7-2
j_call: TRBJ2-7
clone_size: .
cdr3_nt: TGTGCCAGCAGCTTTTCCCTAGCCTACGAGCAGTACTTC
cdr3_aa: CASSFSLAYEQYF

d_call: TRBD1
v_call: TRBV5-6
j_call: TRBJ1-2
clone_size: few
cdr3_nt: TGTGCCAGCAGCGCCCTTGGGGACAGCAACTATGGCTACACCTTC
cdr3_aa: CASSALGDSNYGYTF

d_call: TRBD1
v_call: TRBV5-4
j_call: TRBJ1-1
clone_size: .
cdr3_nt: TGTGCCAGCAGCTTCTGGGCTAACAGGGGGCAGAGGCTGGACACTGAAGCTTTCTTT
cdr3_aa: CASSFWANRGQRLDTEAFF

d_call: .
v_call: TRBV24-1
j_call: TRBJ1-5
clone_size: .
cdr3_nt: TGTGCCACCAGTGATACGACAGGAGAGAATCAGCCCCAGCATTTT
cdr3_aa: CATSDTTGENQPQHF

d_call: .
v_call: TRBV6-6
j_call: TRBJ1-2
clone_size: few
cdr3_nt: TGTGCCGGCGCGAAACAGGCTAACTATGGCTACACCTTC
cdr3_aa: CAGAKQANYGYTF

d_call: .
v_call: TRBV12-3/TRBV12-4
j_call: TRBJ2-2
clone_size: .
cdr3_nt: TGTGCCAGCAGTTCAACAGCGTCGGGGGAGCTGTTTTTT
cdr3_aa: CASSSTASGELFF

d_call: .
v_call: TRBV6-2/TRBV6-3
j_call: TRBJ2-6
clone_size: .
cdr3_nt: TGTGCCAGCAGTTTAATCGGCTCTGGGGCCAACGTCCTGACTTTC
cdr3_aa: CASSLIGSGANVLTF

d_call: TRBD2
v_call: TRBV5-4
j_call: TRBJ2-7
clone_size: few
cdr3_nt: TGTGCCAGCAGCCTGGGTCTCACTAGCGGGGGCTACGAGCAGTACTTC
cdr3_aa: CASSLGLTSGGYEQYF

d_call: .
v_call: TRBV24-1
j_call: TRBJ2-2
clone_size: .
cdr3_nt: TGTGCCACCAGTGCCCCTGGACGAGGGGAAAGCGGGGAGCTGTTTTTT
cdr3_aa: CATSAPGRGESGELFF

d_call: TRBD1
v_call: TRBV27
j_call: TRBJ2-3
clone_size: .
cdr3_nt: TGTGCCAGCAGTTTAGAATCAGGGGGCCGATCAGATACGCAGTATTTT
cdr3_aa: CASSLESGGRSDTQYF

d_call: .
v_call: TRBV5-1
j_call: TRBJ1-1
clone_size: .
cdr3_nt: TGCGCCAGCAGCTTGGCCCAGGGGTGGACTGAAGCTTTCTTT
cdr3_aa: CASSLAQGWTEAFF

d_call: .
v_call: TRBV11-3
j_call: TRBJ2-1
clone_size: .
cdr3_nt: TGTGCCAGCAGCTTAGGACAGACCGGCAATGAGCAGTTCTTC
cdr3_aa: CASSLGQTGNEQFF

d_call: .
v_call: TRBV7-9
j_call: TRBJ2-7
clone_size: .
cdr3_nt: TGTGCCAGCAGCCGGATGGCCAGGGGACACGAGCAGTACTTC
cdr3_aa: CASSRMARGHEQYF

d_call: TRBD1
v_call: TRBV4-2
j_call: TRBJ2-2
clone_size: few
cdr3_nt: TGTGCCAGCAGCCAAGACCAGGGGGCCACCGGGGAGCTGTTTTTT
cdr3_aa: CASSQDQGATGELFF

d_call: .
v_call: TRBV14
j_call: TRBJ2-1
clone_size: once
cdr3_nt: TGTGCCAGCAGCCAAGGATCGAAGTTAGGGAGCAATGAGCAGTTCTTC
cdr3_aa: CASSQGSKLGSNEQFF

d_call: .
v_call: TRBV27
j_call: TRBJ1-1
clone_size: .
cdr3_nt: TGTGCCAGCAGTTCTTTCACGGGGAGGACTGAAGCTTTCTTT
cdr3_aa: CASSSFTGRTEAFF

d_call: TRBD2
v_call: TRBV9
j_call: TRBJ2-3
clone_size: .
cdr3_nt: TGTGCCAGCAGCGTAGTTACTAGCGGGGGGGCAGATACGCAGTATTTT
cdr3_aa: CASSVVTSGGADTQYF

d_call: .
v_call: TRBV7-9
j_call: TRBJ2-3
clone_size: .
cdr3_nt: TGTGCCAGCAGCTTAGGCCCCACGTTAGATACGCAGTATTTT
cdr3_aa: CASSLGPTLDTQYF

d_call: .
v_call: TRBV19
j_call: TRBJ2-7
clone_size: once
cdr3_nt: TGTGCCAGTAGTATGTCGGGTCCGGCCTACGAGCAGTACTTC
cdr3_aa: CASSMSGPAYEQYF

d_call: .
v_call: TRBV18
j_call: TRBJ1-3
clone_size: .
cdr3_nt: TGTGCCAGCTCACCAGCCCCCACAGCTACTGGAAACACCATATATTTT
cdr3_aa: CASSPAPTATGNTIYF

d_call: .
v_call: TRBV19
j_call: TRBJ2-2
clone_size: once
cdr3_nt: TGTGCCAGTAGTATAGGCAAACACACCGGGGAGCTGTTTTTT
cdr3_aa: CASSIGKHTGELFF

d_call: TRBD1
v_call: TRBV7-8
j_call: TRBJ2-1
clone_size: .
cdr3_nt: TGTGCCAGCAGCTCACACCGGTGGACAGGGGGCCCGAAGTCAAACAATGAGCAGTTCTTC
cdr3_aa: CASSSHRWTGGPKSNNEQFF

d_call: .
v_call: TRBV5-1
j_call: TRBJ2-3
clone_size: .
cdr3_nt: TGCGCCAGCAGCTTGGGGCGACTCCGCGATACGCAGTATTTT
cdr3_aa: CASSLGRLRDTQYF

d_call: .
v_call: TRBV7-3
j_call: TRBJ2-5
clone_size: .
cdr3_nt: TGTGCCAGCAGCTTAACGGGGGGACTCCTGGGGACCCAGTACTTC
cdr3_aa: CASSLTGGLLGTQYF

d_call: .
v_call: TRBV12-3/TRBV12-4
j_call: TRBJ2-1
clone_size: .
cdr3_nt: TGTGCCAGCAGTTTAGACACCCACAATGAGCAGTTCTTC
cdr3_aa: CASSLDTHNEQFF

d_call: TRBD1
v_call: TRBV5-5
j_call: TRBJ2-7
clone_size: .
cdr3_nt: TGTGCCAGCAGCTTGTTCCGGGACAGAAATTCCTACGAGCAGTACTTC
cdr3_aa: CASSLFRDRNSYEQYF

d_call: .
v_call: TRBV28
j_call: TRBJ2-7
clone_size: .
cdr3_nt: TGTGCCAGCCGAGGCTCCTACGAGCAGTACTTC
cdr3_aa: CASRGSYEQYF

d_call: .
v_call: TRBV11-2
j_call: TRBJ2-5
clone_size: .
cdr3_nt: TGTGCCAGCAGCTTAGGATCCTGGGAGACCCAGTACTTC
cdr3_aa: CASSLGSWETQYF

d_call: TRBD1
v_call: TRBV19
j_call: TRBJ1-2
clone_size: .
cdr3_nt: TGTGCCAGTAGTTCCCTTCGGACAGGGTTTGGCTACACCTTC
cdr3_aa: CASSSLRTGFGYTF

d_call: .
v_call: TRBV21-1
j_call: TRBJ2-3
clone_size: .
cdr3_nt: TGTGCCAGCAGCAAAAAGTGGAGCGGGGGGGGCACAGATACGCAGTATTTT
cdr3_aa: CASSKKWSGGGTDTQYF

d_call: TRBD1
v_call: TRBV7-2
j_call: TRBJ2-3
clone_size: .
cdr3_nt: TGTGCCAGCAGCTTAGCGACAGGGGGCGAAGATACGCAGTATTTT
cdr3_aa: CASSLATGGEDTQYF

d_call: .
v_call: TRBV24-1
j_call: TRBJ2-2
clone_size: .
cdr3_nt: TGTGCCACCAGTGGGTACGGCACCGGGGAGCTGTTTTTT
cdr3_aa: CATSGYGTGELFF

d_call: .
v_call: TRBV24-1
j_call: TRBJ2-1
clone_size: .
cdr3_nt: TGTGCCACCACCTCCTCGGCTAGCGCGGCTGAGCAGTTCTTC
cdr3_aa: CATTSSASAAEQFF

d_call: .
v_call: TRBV19
j_call: TRBJ2-7
clone_size: .
cdr3_nt: TGTGCCAGTAGTATAGGGGGCACCTACGAGCAGTACTTC
cdr3_aa: CASSIGGTYEQYF

d_call: .
v_call: TRBV2
j_call: TRBJ2-7
clone_size: .
cdr3_nt: TGTGCCAGCTTGGCAGGATCCTACGAGCAGTACTTC
cdr3_aa: CASLAGSYEQYF

d_call: .
v_call: TRBV6-5
j_call: TRBJ2-3
clone_size: .
cdr3_nt: TGTGCCAGCAGGGCATTAGGGCAGGCAACAGATACGCAGTATTTT
cdr3_aa: CASRALGQATDTQYF